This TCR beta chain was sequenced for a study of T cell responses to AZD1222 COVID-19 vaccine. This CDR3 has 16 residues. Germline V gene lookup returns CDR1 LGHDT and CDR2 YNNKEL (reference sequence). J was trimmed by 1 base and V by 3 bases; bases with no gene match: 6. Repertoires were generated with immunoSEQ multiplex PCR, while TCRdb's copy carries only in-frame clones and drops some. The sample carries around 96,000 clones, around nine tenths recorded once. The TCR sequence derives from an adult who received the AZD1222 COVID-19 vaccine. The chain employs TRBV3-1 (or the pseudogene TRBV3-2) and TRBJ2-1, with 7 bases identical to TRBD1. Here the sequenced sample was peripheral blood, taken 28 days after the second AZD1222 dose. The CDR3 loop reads CASSHLLTGSYNEQFF. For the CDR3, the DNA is TGTGCCAGCAGCCATCTGCTGACAGGGTCCTACAATGAGCAGTTCTTC.